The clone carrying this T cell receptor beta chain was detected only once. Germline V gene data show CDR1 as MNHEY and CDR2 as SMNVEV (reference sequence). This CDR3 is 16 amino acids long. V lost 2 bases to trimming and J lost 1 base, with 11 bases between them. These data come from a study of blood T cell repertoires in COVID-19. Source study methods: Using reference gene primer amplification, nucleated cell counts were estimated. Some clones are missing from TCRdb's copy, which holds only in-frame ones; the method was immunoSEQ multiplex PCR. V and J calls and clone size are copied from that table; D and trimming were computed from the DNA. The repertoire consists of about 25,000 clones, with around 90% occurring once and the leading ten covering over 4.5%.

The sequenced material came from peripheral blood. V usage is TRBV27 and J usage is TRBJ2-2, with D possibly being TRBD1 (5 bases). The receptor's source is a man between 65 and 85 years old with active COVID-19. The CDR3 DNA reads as TGTGCCAGCAGTTTAATAGGAACAGGGAACACCGGGGAGCTGTTTTTT. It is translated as CASSLIGTGNTGELFF.